This entry describes one T cell receptor (beta chain). Some clones are missing from TCRdb's copy, which holds only in-frame ones; the method was immunoSEQ multiplex PCR. The sample carries about 130,000 clones, approximately 80% recorded once. The data were taken from a study of blood T cell repertoires in COVID-19. Study summary: From the United States, Italy and Spain came samples of acute and convalescent COVID-19.

V gave up 0 bases and J gave up 0 bases, with 7 bases separating them. The CDR3 loop spans 15 amino acids. Looked up from germline, CDR1 is SGHRS and CDR2 is YFSETQ. This TCR derives from a woman older than 75 with acute or convalescent COVID-19. Sample: peripheral blood. V and J are TRBV5-1 and TRBJ2-1, with a tentative D call TRBD1 (5 bases). CDR3 in amino acids: CASSLGQSSYNEQFF. The DNA of the CDR3 is TGCGCCAGCAGCTTGGGACAGAGCTCCTACAATGAGCAGTTCTTC. Looking up the rest from reference TRBV5-1 and TRBJ2-1 gives the full variable domain: KAGVTQTPRYLIKTRGQQVTLSCSPISGHRSVSWYQQTPGQGLQFLFEYFSETQRNKGNFPGRFSGRQFSNSRSEMNVSTLELGDSALYLCASSLGQSSYNEQFFGPGTRLTVL.